The 8 T cell receptor beta chains below come from one sample, sequenced in a study of CD4 T cells in relation to SARS-CoV-2 and coronaviruses. TCRdb's table, derived via immunoSEQ multiplex PCR, lists solely in-frame clones and lacks some. The sample lists 35,000 to 40,000 clones, over 75% occurring once. The material sequenced was memory CD4+ T cells from PBMCs. Receptors originate from an adult with COVID-19.

This chain uses TRBV7-8 with TRBJ2-5, with 7 bases fitting TRBD1. V shed 6 bases, J shed 3 bases, and the junction held 10 bases outside the gene matches. CDR1 is SGHVS, CDR2 FQNEAQ, per germline. The CDR3 consists of 15 residues. The CDR3 loop is CASRSLTGEKETQYF. The CDR3 DNA reads as TGTGCCAGCAGGAGTTTAACAGGGGAAAAAGAGACCCAGTACTTC.

This chain uses TRBV7-6 with TRBJ2-5; 10 bases match TRBD2. Germline CDR1 and CDR2: SGHVS and FNYEAQ. This CDR3 contains 15 residues. The trim removed 7 bases at V and 1 base at J, leaving 6 bases unmatched. The CDR3 coding sequence is TGTGCCAGCACTGTAGCGGGGGGAATCCAAGAGACCCAGTACTTC. Its protein product is CASTVAGGIQETQYF.

This rearrangement joins TRBV6-2 or TRBV6-3 to TRBJ2-3; TRBD1 matches at 9 bases. CDR3 length: 15 amino acids. The germline gives CDR1 MNHEY, CDR2 SVGEGT. Losses at the gene ends were 6 bases for V and 2 bases for J; bases not matched to a gene: 6. The DNA for the CDR3 is TGTGCCAGCAGCGCCGGACAGGGGAACACAGATACGCAGTATTTT. Protein sequence: CASSAGQGNTDTQYF.

Here the CDR3 reads CASSSGFFGNTIYF. CDR3 bases: TGTGCCAGCAGTTCAGGGTTCTTTGGAAACACCATATATTTT. This chain uses TRBV28 with TRBJ1-3; D is perhaps TRBD1 (5 bases). The V end was cut by 4 bases, the J end by 3 bases, with 10 bases between. The V gene's germline CDR1 is MDHEN and CDR2 SYDVKM. This CDR3 has 14 residues.

The rearrangement uses TRBV10-2 and TRBJ2-2; D ambiguous. With 6 bases removed from V and 3 bases from J, the gap between germline ends came to 14 bases. CDR3 length: 15 amino acids. The germline V gene encodes CDR1 WSHSY and CDR2 SAAADI. This CDR3 reads CASRVRNRDTGELFF. The DNA of the CDR3 is TGCGCCAGCAGAGTCAGAAACAGAGACACCGGGGAGCTGTTTTTT.

The chain uses TRBV5-4 and TRBJ1-1, with a tentative D call TRBD1 (5 bases). Germline V lookup: CDR1 SGHNT, CDR2 YYREEE (reference sequence). V was clipped by 2 bases and J by 4 bases, with 12 bases between them. The CDR3 sequence is 14 residues long. CDR3 protein: CASSFRVGSTEAFF. The CDR3 region has the DNA TGTGCCAGCAGCTTCAGGGTAGGGAGCACTGAAGCTTTCTTT.

V usage is TRBV7-9 and J usage is TRBJ2-1; TRBD1 matches 7 bases. This CDR3 comprises 14 residues. Per the germline V gene, CDR1 is SEHNR and CDR2 is FQNEAQ (reference sequence). Trimming took 7 bases from V and 0 from J; bases not matched to a gene: 3. The chain's CDR3 is CASKQGFSYNEQFF. The CDR3 DNA reads as TGTGCCAGCAAACAGGGGTTCTCCTACAATGAGCAGTTCTTC.

The chain is built from TRBV9 and TRBJ2-3, with TRBD2 identical over 7 bases. V gave up 0 bases and J gave up 7 bases; unmatched junction bases: 2. CDR1 is SGDLS, CDR2 YYNGEE, per germline. The CDR3 covers 13 residues. The CDR3 spells CASSVAGGYTQYF. DNA for the CDR3: TGTGCCAGCAGCGTAGCGGGGGGTTATACGCAGTATTTT.